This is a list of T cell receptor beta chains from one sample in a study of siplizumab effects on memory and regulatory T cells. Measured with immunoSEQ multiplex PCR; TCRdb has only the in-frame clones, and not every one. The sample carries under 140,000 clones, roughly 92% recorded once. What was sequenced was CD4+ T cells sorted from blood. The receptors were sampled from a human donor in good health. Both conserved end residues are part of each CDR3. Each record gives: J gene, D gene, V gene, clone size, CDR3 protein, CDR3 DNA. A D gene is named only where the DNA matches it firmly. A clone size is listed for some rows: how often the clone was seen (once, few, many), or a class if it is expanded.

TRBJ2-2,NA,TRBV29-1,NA,CSVAVVHRSNTGELFF,TGCAGCGTCGCAGTCGTCCATAGATCCAACACCGGGGAGCTGTTTTTT
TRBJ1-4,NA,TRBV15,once,CATSREGAANEKLFF,TGTGCCACCAGCAGAGAGGGGGCGGCTAATGAAAAACTGTTTTTT
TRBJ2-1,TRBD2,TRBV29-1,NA,CSVLPGLADYNEQFF,TGCAGCGTACTTCCGGGACTAGCGGACTACAATGAGCAGTTCTTC
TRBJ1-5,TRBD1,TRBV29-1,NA,CSVVYGTGYNQPQHF,TGCAGCGTTGTATACGGGACAGGCTATAATCAGCCCCAGCATTTT
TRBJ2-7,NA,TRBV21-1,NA,CASSPNRAAGYYEQYF,TGTGCCAGCAGTCCCAATAGGGCTGCAGGGTACTACGAGCAGTACTTC
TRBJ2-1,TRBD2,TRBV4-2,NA,CASSPLSGGGSNEQFF,TGTGCCAGCAGCCCCTTGTCGGGCGGGGGGAGCAATGAGCAGTTCTTC
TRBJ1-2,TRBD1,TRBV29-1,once,CSVVLGQDQYGYTF,TGCAGCGTTGTCCTGGGACAGGACCAATATGGCTACACCTTC
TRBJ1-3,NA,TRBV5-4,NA,CASSLSAVGGNTIYF,TGTGCCAGCAGCTTATCGGCAGTCGGTGGAAACACCATATATTTT
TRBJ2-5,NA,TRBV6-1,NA,CASSRPPQETQYF,TGTGCCAGCAGTCGCCCCCCCCAAGAGACCCAGTACTTC
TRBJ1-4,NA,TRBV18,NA,CASSPSAEKLFF,TGTGCCAGCTCACCATCCGCTGAAAAACTGTTTTTT
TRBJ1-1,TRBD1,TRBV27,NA,CASSASDRGREAFF,TGTGCCAGCAGTGCCTCAGACAGGGGGCGTGAAGCTTTCTTT
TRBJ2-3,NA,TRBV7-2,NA,CASSHPLGRSTSTDTQYF,TGTGCCAGCAGCCACCCACTGGGAAGGTCTACTAGCACAGATACGCAGTATTTT
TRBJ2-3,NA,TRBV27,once,CASSLKGVPGSTDTQYF,TGTGCCAGCAGCCTAAAGGGGGTCCCAGGCAGCACAGATACGCAGTATTTT
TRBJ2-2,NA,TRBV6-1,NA,CASEQQITGELFF,TGTGCCAGCGAACAACAGATCACCGGGGAGCTGTTTTTT
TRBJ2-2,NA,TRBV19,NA,CASSIQASNTGELFF,TGTGCCAGTAGTATACAGGCTTCGAACACCGGGGAGCTGTTTTTT
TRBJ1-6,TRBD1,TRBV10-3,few,CAISVGGTGNSPLHF,TGTGCCATCAGTGTTGGAGGGACAGGGAATTCACCCCTCCACTTT
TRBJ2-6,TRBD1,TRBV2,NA,CASTPTGATSGANVLTF,TGTGCCAGCACCCCGACAGGGGCAACGTCTGGGGCCAACGTCCTGACTTTC
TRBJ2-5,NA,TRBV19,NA,CASSVGIQETQYF,TGTGCCAGTAGCGTAGGGATTCAAGAGACCCAGTACTTC
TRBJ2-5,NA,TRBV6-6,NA,CASSLGAERAETQYF,TGTGCCAGCAGCCTAGGAGCAGAGAGAGCCGAGACCCAGTACTTC
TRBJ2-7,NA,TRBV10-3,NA,CAISRQESYEQYF,TGTGCCATCAGTAGACAGGAATCCTACGAGCAGTACTTC
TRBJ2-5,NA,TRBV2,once,CASSWGRVQETQYF,TGTGCCAGCAGTTGGGGACGTGTCCAAGAGACCCAGTACTTC
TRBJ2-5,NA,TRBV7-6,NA,CASSLALGLQYF,TGTGCCAGCAGCTTAGCGCTCGGACTGCAGTACTTC
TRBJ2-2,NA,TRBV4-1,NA,CASSQEGRGYTGELFF,TGCGCCAGCAGCCAAGAAGGACGGGGCTACACCGGGGAGCTGTTTTTT
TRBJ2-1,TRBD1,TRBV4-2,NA,CASSKDRGTYNEQFF,TGTGCCAGCAGCAAGGACAGGGGTACCTACAATGAGCAGTTCTTC
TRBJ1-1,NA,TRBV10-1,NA,CASSGARVTEAFF,TGCGCCAGCAGTGGGGCCAGGGTCACTGAAGCTTTCTTT
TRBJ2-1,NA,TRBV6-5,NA,CASSYVVAGEQFF,TGTGCCAGCAGTTACGTAGTTGCTGGTGAGCAGTTCTTC
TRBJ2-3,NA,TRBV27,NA,CASRTMGQDTQYF,TGTGCCAGCAGAACCATGGGCCAAGATACGCAGTATTTT
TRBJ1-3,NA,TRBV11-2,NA,CASSLAGSVNTIYF,TGTGCCAGCAGCTTAGCTGGATCGGTGAACACCATATATTTT
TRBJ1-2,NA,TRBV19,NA,CATVGGADYGYTF,TGTGCCACCGTGGGGGGGGCTGACTATGGCTACACCTTC
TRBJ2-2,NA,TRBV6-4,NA,CASRRPDGELFF,TGTGCCAGCAGACGACCAGACGGGGAGCTGTTTTTT
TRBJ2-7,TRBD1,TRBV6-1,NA,CASSEAGQGAGEQYF,TGTGCCAGCAGTGAAGCGGGACAGGGGGCCGGAGAGCAGTACTTC
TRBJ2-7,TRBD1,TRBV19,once,CASSPRQGSYEQYF,TGTGCCAGTAGTCCCCGACAGGGAAGCTACGAGCAGTACTTC
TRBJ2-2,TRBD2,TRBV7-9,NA,CASRTSGRARNTGELFF,TGTGCCAGTCGGACTAGCGGGAGGGCGAGGAACACCGGGGAGCTGTTTTTT
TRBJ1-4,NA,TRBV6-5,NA,CASSPRRTNEKLFF,TGTGCCAGCAGCCCCCGACGGACTAATGAAAAACTGTTTTTT
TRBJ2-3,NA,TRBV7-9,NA,CASSLVSTTDTQYF,TGTGCCAGCAGCTTAGTCTCGACCACAGATACGCAGTATTTT
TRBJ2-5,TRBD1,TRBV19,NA,CASSIQGGKETQYF,TGTGCCAGTAGTATCCAAGGGGGCAAAGAGACCCAGTACTTC
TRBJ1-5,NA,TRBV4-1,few,CASSEDEHRPQHF,TGCGCCAGCAGCGAGGACGAACACCGGCCCCAGCATTTT
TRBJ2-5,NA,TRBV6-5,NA,CASRGFRRETQYF,TGTGCCAGCAGGGGATTTCGGAGGGAGACCCAGTACTTC
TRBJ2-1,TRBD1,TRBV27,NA,CASSPDRGLQFF,TGTGCCAGCAGCCCGGACAGGGGCCTGCAGTTCTTC
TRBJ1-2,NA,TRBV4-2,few,CASSQVGQGFEGYTF,TGTGCCAGCAGCCAAGTCGGTCAGGGGTTTGAAGGCTACACCTTC
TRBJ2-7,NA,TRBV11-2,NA,CASSLGLISSYEQYF,TGTGCCAGCAGCTTAGGGCTGATAAGCTCCTACGAGCAGTACTTC